The source of this TCR beta chain is a study of blood T cell repertoires in COVID-19. Overall study context: The analysed material was cDNA or gDNA that came from T cells, B-cell-depleted T cells, or PBMCs.

Produced via immunoSEQ multiplex PCR; TCRdb's table is partial and in-frame only. The table has roughly 300,000 clones, around nine tenths seen once. The junction had 2 bases not matched to a gene; V was cut back by 2 bases and J by 2 bases. The CDR3 has 14 amino acids. Germline V CDR1 and CDR2: WNHNN, SYGVQD (reference sequence). The age range of participants was 18 to 89 years, with residence in about 25 US areas. Cohort 3 recovered donors had two negative PCRs, clearance, or symptom resolution. The sequenced sample was PBMCs or T cells enriched from blood (not recorded which). The rearrangement uses TRBV10-1 and TRBJ2-7, with 8 bases aligning to TRBD1. This clonotype was sampled from a woman in her 30s who had recovered from COVID-19. DNA for the CDR3: TGCGCCAGCAGTGAGGGGGACAGGCCCTACGAGCAGTACTTC. Translating it yields CASSEGDRPYEQYF.